Listed below are T cell receptor beta chains from one sample, sequenced in a study of CD8 T cells in ankylosing spondylitis. TCRdb fed the 5' RACE reads into MiXCR, producing one record per CDR3 protein. The repertoire has a few hundred thousand distinct CDR3 sequences, roughly an eighth of them found once; the top ten carry 6.5% to 7%. The specimen was blood, either unsorted or a sorted T cell fraction (not recorded which). Every receptor here comes from a male donor with ankylosing spondylitis. The CDR3 runs from the conserved cysteine through the conserved F or W. A D gene is named only where the DNA matches it firmly. The listing skips clone size in some rows; elsewhere it reads once, few, many or a size class.

DNA: TGCGCCAGCAGCTTGCAGGTATTGAACACTGAAGCTTTCTTT
CDR3: CASSLQVLNTEAFF
length: 14
D: NA
V: TRBV5-1
size: few
J: TRBJ1-1

DNA: TGCAGTGCTAGAGATCCTAAGCGGGACCTATACAATGAGCAGTTCTTC
CDR3: CSARDPKRDLYNEQFF
length: 16
D: TRBD2
V: TRBV20-1
size: few
J: TRBJ2-1

DNA: TGCGCCAGCAGCTTGGAGACCCTCTCTGGAAACACCATATATTTT
CDR3: CASSLETLSGNTIYF
length: 15
D: NA
V: TRBV5-1
size: many
J: TRBJ1-3

DNA: TGTGCCACGACAGGGACATTGGATTCACCCCTCCACTTT
CDR3: CATTGTLDSPLHF
length: 13
D: TRBD1
V: TRBV10-3
size: few
J: TRBJ1-6

DNA: TGCGCCAGCAGCTTCGGACAGGGAACTGAGACCCAGTACTTC
CDR3: CASSFGQGTETQYF
length: 14
D: TRBD1
V: TRBV5-1
size: many
J: TRBJ2-5

DNA: TGTGCCAGCAGCCTTTGGGGAGGGAGGAACACCGGGGAGCTGTTTTTT
CDR3: CASSLWGGRNTGELFF
length: 16
D: TRBD2
V: TRBV3-1
size: NA
J: TRBJ2-2

DNA: TGCAGTGCTAGATGGGGGGGATCCGGGGAGCTGTTTTTT
CDR3: CSARWGGSGELFF
length: 13
D: TRBD2
V: TRBV20-1
size: few
J: TRBJ2-2

DNA: TGCGCCAGCAGCTTGTGGGATGACAGGGCCCCTGAAGCTTTCTTT
CDR3: CASSLWDDRAPEAFF
length: 15
D: TRBD1
V: TRBV5-1
size: many
J: TRBJ1-1

DNA: TGTGCCAGCAGCTTAGTTAGGGGGCTTGGAACTGAAGCTTTCTTT
CDR3: CASSLVRGLGTEAFF
length: 15
D: TRBD1
V: TRBV11-1
size: few
J: TRBJ1-1

DNA: TGTGCCACCAGTGATCTGGACAGGGAGGTCGGGGAGCTGTTTTTT
CDR3: CATSDLDREVGELFF
length: 15
D: TRBD1
V: TRBV24-1
size: many
J: TRBJ2-2

DNA: TGTGCCAGCAGAGACGGACAGGGGGCCGGAGAGACCCAGTACTTC
CDR3: CASRDGQGAGETQYF
length: 15
D: TRBD1
V: TRBV12-3/TRBV12-4
size: NA
J: TRBJ2-5

DNA: TGTGCCAGCAGCCTGCACTCAGGGCCCCCCTACAATGAGCAGTTCTTC
CDR3: CASSLHSGPPYNEQFF
length: 16
D: NA
V: TRBV7-9
size: NA
J: TRBJ2-1

DNA: TGCAGTGCTAGGGGGGTAGAACAGGGGATCACCGGGGAGCTGTTTTTT
CDR3: CSARGVEQGITGELFF
length: 16
D: TRBD1
V: TRBV20-1
size: many
J: TRBJ2-2

DNA: TGTGCCAGCAGCTTGGTGAGGGCTGAGACCCAGTACTTC
CDR3: CASSLVRAETQYF
length: 13
D: NA
V: TRBV7-6
size: NA
J: TRBJ2-5

DNA: TGTGCCAGCAGCTTAGAAGGGGGCCGATCGAATTCACCCCTCCACTTT
CDR3: CASSLEGGRSNSPLHF
length: 16
D: TRBD1
V: TRBV13
size: NA
J: TRBJ1-6

DNA: TGTGCCAGCAGCCCAGGTGGCTATGTCGGTGAAGCTTTCTTT
CDR3: CASSPGGYVGEAFF
length: 14
D: NA
V: TRBV27
size: many
J: TRBJ1-1

DNA: TGCAGCGCCCTTCCCGGGACAGGGTCTGGGGCCAACGTCCTGACTTTC
CDR3: CSALPGTGSGANVLTF
length: 16
D: TRBD1
V: TRBV29-1
size: NA
J: TRBJ2-6

DNA: TGTGCCAGCAGCTTAGATCTGAGGACTAGCTGGGGCCAAGAGACCCAGTACTTC
CDR3: CASSLDLRTSWGQETQYF
length: 18
D: TRBD2
V: TRBV11-2
size: few
J: TRBJ2-5

DNA: TGTGCCAGCAGCAAGCAAGACGGACGGGGTACGCAGTATTTT
CDR3: CASSKQDGRGTQYF
length: 14
D: NA
V: TRBV7-9
size: NA
J: TRBJ2-3

DNA: TGTGCCAGCAGTTTAGGGAGCTCCGGGTACGAGCAGTACTTC
CDR3: CASSLGSSGYEQYF
length: 14
D: NA
V: TRBV12-3/TRBV12-4
size: many
J: TRBJ2-7

DNA: TGCGCCAGCAGCTTGGATAGCGGTAACACCGGGGAGCTGTTTTTT
CDR3: CASSLDSGNTGELFF
length: 15
D: NA
V: TRBV5-1
size: many
J: TRBJ2-2

DNA: TGTGCCAGCAGATCTGGGACAGCGTATGGCTACACCTTC
CDR3: CASRSGTAYGYTF
length: 13
D: TRBD1
V: TRBV2
size: NA
J: TRBJ1-2

DNA: TGTGCCAGCAGACCAGGGCCTAGCACAGATACGCAGTATTTT
CDR3: CASRPGPSTDTQYF
length: 14
D: NA
V: TRBV11-2
size: NA
J: TRBJ2-3

DNA: TGTGCCAGCAGTCGCCCAAGCCGGGGCTACGAGCAGTACTTC
CDR3: CASSRPSRGYEQYF
length: 14
D: NA
V: TRBV27
size: few
J: TRBJ2-7

DNA: TGTGCCAGCAGTGATATTGTAGCGGGAGTGGGGCTAGGGGAGCAGTTCTTC
CDR3: CASSDIVAGVGLGEQFF
length: 17
D: TRBD2
V: TRBV25-1
size: NA
J: TRBJ2-1

DNA: TGTGCCAGCAGTTACCCTGCAGGGGAGGCTCAGCCCCAGCATTTT
CDR3: CASSYPAGEAQPQHF
length: 15
D: NA
V: TRBV6-5
size: NA
J: TRBJ1-5

DNA: TGTGCCAGCAGCCCACGAAGCGGATTAAGCACAGATACGCAGTATTTT
CDR3: CASSPRSGLSTDTQYF
length: 16
D: NA
V: TRBV3-1
size: NA
J: TRBJ2-3

DNA: TGTGCCACCAGCAGAGATCTGGGCAACCAAGAGACCCAGTACTTC
CDR3: CATSRDLGNQETQYF
length: 15
D: NA
V: TRBV15
size: few
J: TRBJ2-5

DNA: TGTGCCAGTAGTAGGCATAGTCAGCCCCAGCATTTT
CDR3: CASSRHSQPQHF
length: 12
D: NA
V: TRBV19
size: NA
J: TRBJ1-5

DNA: TGTGCCAGCAGTGCTCTAGACAATGAGCAGTTCTTC
CDR3: CASSALDNEQFF
length: 12
D: NA
V: TRBV6-1
size: NA
J: TRBJ2-1

DNA: TGTGCCAGCAGTAGTGGGCAGTGGGATGAGCAGTTCTTC
CDR3: CASSSGQWDEQFF
length: 13
D: NA
V: TRBV6-1
size: NA
J: TRBJ2-1